A few counts support the clone carrying this TCR beta chain. At one end, the junction sequence differs from germline, possibly due to a read error. TCR beta CDR3 sequences were amplified from RNA transcripts. HTBI primers were used for first-round RT-PCR of the TCR CDR3. TCRdb reprocessed the multiplex PCR reads via MiXCR and lists one record per CDR3 protein. Of under 350,000 distinct CDR3 sequences detected, around a fifth appear once; the ten largest clones hold over 40%. The hyperthyroidism was newly diagnosed and had lasted under 2 months; the patients were aged 18 to 65. The diagnoses drew upon clinical symptoms, serum thyroxine and TRAb, thyroid ultrasound and orbital computed tomography. CDR1 is MNHEY, CDR2 SMNVEV, per germline (reference sequence). The CDR3 runs to 18 residues. The data belong to a study of T cells in Graves' hyperthyroidism and ophthalmopathy.

This TCR was recovered from a woman aged 50 to 60 with Graves' hyperthyroidism. This chain joins TRBV27 and TRBJ1-5; TRBD1 might be the D (6 bases). The specimen was blood. The CDR3 spells CASRSGTMTPWNNQPQQF. The CDR3 coding sequence is TGTGCCAGCAGATCCGGGACAATGACCCCTTGGAACAATCAGCCCCAGCAATTT.